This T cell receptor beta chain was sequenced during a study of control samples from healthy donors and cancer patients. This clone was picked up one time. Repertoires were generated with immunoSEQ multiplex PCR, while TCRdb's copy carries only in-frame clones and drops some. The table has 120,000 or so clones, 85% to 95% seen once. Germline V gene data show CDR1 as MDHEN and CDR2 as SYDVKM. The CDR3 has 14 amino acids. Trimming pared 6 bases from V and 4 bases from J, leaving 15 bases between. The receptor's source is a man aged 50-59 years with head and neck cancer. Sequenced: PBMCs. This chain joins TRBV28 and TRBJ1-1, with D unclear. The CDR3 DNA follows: TGTGCCAGCAGCGATGGGGAGTTCGGCACTGAAGCTTTCTTT. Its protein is CASSDGEFGTEAFF. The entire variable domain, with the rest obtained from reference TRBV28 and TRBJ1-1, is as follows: DVKVTQSSRYLVKRTGEKVFLECVQDMDHENMFWYRQDPGLGLRLIYFSYDVKMKEKGDIPEGYSVSREKKERFSLILESASTNQTSMYLCASSDGEFGTEAFFGQGTRLTVV.